This is a list of T cell receptor beta chains from one sample in a study of control samples from healthy donors and cancer patients. The protocol was immunoSEQ multiplex PCR, while the TCRdb copy is restricted to in-frame clones and leaves out a portion. The table lists 150,000 to 200,000 clones, nearly 90% of them singletons. Sequenced sample: blood. All receptors come from a woman aged 50 to 60 in good health. Both conserved end residues are part of each CDR3. A D gene is named only where the DNA matches it firmly. Clone size, where shown, is once, few, many, or a class for clones that have expanded.

D: TRBD1; size: NA; J: TRBJ1-3; V: TRBV5-5; DNA: TGTGCCAGCAGCTTGCTCGGGGACAGGGGATTTCCTTGGGGTGGAAACACCATATATTTT; CDR3: CASSLLGDRGFPWGGNTIYF
D: NA; size: NA; J: TRBJ2-2; V: TRBV11-3; DNA: TGTGCCAGCAGCGCCTCCGGGGGTGTCAGCACCGGGGAGCTGTTTTTT; CDR3: CASSASGGVSTGELFF
D: NA; size: NA; J: TRBJ2-1; V: TRBV5-1; DNA: TGCGCCAGCAGCTTGGTTCAAGGACGGACCACCCAGAATGAGCAGTTCTTC; CDR3: CASSLVQGRTTQNEQFF
D: TRBD1; size: once; J: TRBJ2-3; V: TRBV11-3; DNA: TGTGCCAGCAGCTTGGGCCAGGGGGCCCCAGATACGCAGTATTTT; CDR3: CASSLGQGAPDTQYF
D: TRBD2; size: NA; J: TRBJ2-5; V: TRBV3-1/TRBV3-2; DNA: TGTGCCAGCAGCCATCGCCGGACTAGCGGGAGGCAAGAGACCCAGTACTTC; CDR3: CASSHRRTSGRQETQYF
D: NA; size: once; J: TRBJ2-7; V: TRBV28; DNA: TGTGCCAGCCGTTCCTACGAGCAGTACTTC; CDR3: CASRSYEQYF
D: TRBD2; size: NA; J: TRBJ2-2; V: TRBV24-1; DNA: TGTGCCACAGGGGGACTAGCGAACACCGGGGAGCTGTTTTTT; CDR3: CATGGLANTGELFF
D: TRBD2; size: NA; J: TRBJ2-2; V: TRBV7-7; DNA: TGTGCCAGCAGCCCTAGCGGGGGGCACACCGGGGAGCTGTTTTTT; CDR3: CASSPSGGHTGELFF
D: NA; size: NA; J: TRBJ1-2; V: TRBV30; DNA: TGTGCCTGGAGTGTACCGAGGACCCGGGCGGGCTACACCTTC; CDR3: CAWSVPRTRAGYTF
D: NA; size: NA; J: TRBJ1-1; V: TRBV6-6; DNA: TGTGCCAGCAGTTACCCGATGGCCGGGGACACTGAAGCTTTCTTT; CDR3: CASSYPMAGDTEAFF
D: NA; size: NA; J: TRBJ1-3; V: TRBV28; DNA: TGTGCCAGCAGTAGAAGGGGGTCTGGAAACACCATATATTTT; CDR3: CASSRRGSGNTIYF
D: NA; size: NA; J: TRBJ1-2; V: TRBV12-3/TRBV12-4; DNA: TGTGCCAGCAGTTTAAAGTCCAAACGTGGCTACACCTTC; CDR3: CASSLKSKRGYTF
D: TRBD2; size: NA; J: TRBJ2-1; V: TRBV27; DNA: TGTGCCAGCAGTTTATCGGCTAGCGGGAGGTACAATGAGCAGTTCTTC; CDR3: CASSLSASGRYNEQFF
D: NA; size: NA; J: TRBJ1-5; V: TRBV27; DNA: TGTGCCAGCAGTTCGCGTTACACCCGGGGTAGCAATCAGCCCCAGCATTTT; CDR3: CASSSRYTRGSNQPQHF
D: TRBD1; size: NA; J: TRBJ2-2; V: TRBV2; DNA: TGTGCCAGCAGCCTCGACAGGGGTAACACCGGGGAGCTGTTTTTT; CDR3: CASSLDRGNTGELFF
D: TRBD1; size: once; J: TRBJ1-2; V: TRBV7-2; DNA: TGTGCCAGCAGCTTAGGGACAGGGGTCGATGGCTACACCTTC; CDR3: CASSLGTGVDGYTF
D: NA; size: NA; J: TRBJ2-5; V: TRBV5-1; DNA: TGCGCCAGCAGCTGGGGGGACAGAGAGCAAGAGACCCAGTACTTC; CDR3: CASSWGDREQETQYF
D: TRBD2; size: NA; J: TRBJ2-1; V: TRBV12-3/TRBV12-4; DNA: TGTGCCAGCAGTTATAGCGGGAGGGGGGAGCAGTTCTTC; CDR3: CASSYSGRGEQFF
D: NA; size: NA; J: TRBJ1-3; V: TRBV21-1; DNA: TGTGCCAGCAGCAAAGGCAGGTGGCACCTGGACACCATATATTTT; CDR3: CASSKGRWHLDTIYF
D: NA; size: NA; J: TRBJ2-5; V: TRBV12-3/TRBV12-4; DNA: TGTGCCAGCAGTTTCGCAGCCCAAGAGACCCAGTACTTC; CDR3: CASSFAAQETQYF
D: NA; size: NA; J: TRBJ1-6; V: TRBV6-5; DNA: TGTGCCAGCAGTACGACCAGGGCTTCACCCCTCCACTTT; CDR3: CASSTTRASPLHF
D: TRBD1; size: NA; J: TRBJ2-1; V: TRBV14; DNA: TGTGCCAGCAGCCAAAGGAGTTTCAGGACAGGGCCAAACAATGAGCAGTTCTTC; CDR3: CASSQRSFRTGPNNEQFF
D: NA; size: NA; J: TRBJ2-7; V: TRBV7-2; DNA: TGTGCCAGCAGCTTACGAGAAACCTACGAGCAGTACTTC; CDR3: CASSLRETYEQYF
D: TRBD1; size: NA; J: TRBJ1-2; V: TRBV4-3; DNA: TGCGCCAGCAGCCAAGAGATGGTCAGGGGGCGATCTACTGACTATGGCTACACCTTC; CDR3: CASSQEMVRGRSTDYGYTF
D: TRBD2; size: NA; J: TRBJ2-1; V: TRBV7-2; DNA: TGTGCCAGCAGCTTATCCGGCAGCGGGAGGGCCTTTGAGCAGTTCTTC; CDR3: CASSLSGSGRAFEQFF
D: TRBD2; size: NA; J: TRBJ2-5; V: TRBV3-1/TRBV3-2; DNA: TGTGCCAGCAGGGGTAGCGGGAGTGCGGCCCAGTACTTC; CDR3: CASRGSGSAAQYF
D: NA; size: NA; J: TRBJ2-7; V: TRBV2; DNA: TGTGCCAGCAGTGAAGCGAACACCTCCTACGAGCAGTACTTC; CDR3: CASSEANTSYEQYF
D: TRBD1; size: NA; J: TRBJ2-5; V: TRBV6-4; DNA: TGTGCCAGCAGTGAGTCAGGGGGCAGGGAGACCCAGTACTTC; CDR3: CASSESGGRETQYF
D: NA; size: NA; J: TRBJ1-1; V: TRBV5-1; DNA: TGCGCCAGCAGCTGGCAGGCCGGGGCTGAAGCTTTCTTT; CDR3: CASSWQAGAEAFF
D: TRBD1; size: NA; J: TRBJ2-7; V: TRBV28; DNA: TGTGCCAGCAGAATCCCCGGGACAGGGGCCTACGAGCAGTACTTC; CDR3: CASRIPGTGAYEQYF
D: NA; size: once; J: TRBJ2-3; V: TRBV4-3; DNA: TGCGCCAGCAGCCAGGGTAGTACGCAGTATTTT; CDR3: CASSQGSTQYF
D: TRBD1; size: NA; J: TRBJ2-5; V: TRBV7-9; DNA: TGTGCCAGCAGCTTAGCGGGGACAGGGTCAAGCGAGACCCAGTACTTC; CDR3: CASSLAGTGSSETQYF
D: NA; size: NA; J: TRBJ2-7; V: TRBV7-2; DNA: TGTGCCAGCAGCTTAGCCGGGGCTTTATCCTACGAGCAGTACTTC; CDR3: CASSLAGALSYEQYF
D: NA; size: NA; J: TRBJ2-5; V: TRBV7-3; DNA: TGTGCCAGCAGCCAAGGATTACAAGAGACCCAGTACTTC; CDR3: CASSQGLQETQYF
D: NA; size: NA; J: TRBJ1-5; V: TRBV21-1; DNA: TGTGCCAGCAGCAAACCAGGCCATCGGGACCCAGAGAGGTATAGCAATCAGCCCCAGCATTTT; CDR3: CASSKPGHRDPERYSNQPQHF
D: TRBD1; size: once; J: TRBJ1-5; V: TRBV2; DNA: TGTGCCAGCAGTGAATGGCGGGACAGGGTCTATGGCAATCAGCCCCAGCATTTT; CDR3: CASSEWRDRVYGNQPQHF
D: NA; size: NA; J: TRBJ1-2; V: TRBV27; DNA: TGTGCCAGCAGTTTATCCCCTTTTTCCTCCGGCTACACCTTC; CDR3: CASSLSPFSSGYTF
D: NA; size: NA; J: TRBJ1-2; V: TRBV27; DNA: TGTGCCCCTTGCAGTACTATGACGAAGGACATCTATGGCTACACCTTC; CDR3: CAPCSTMTKDIYGYTF
D: NA; size: NA; J: TRBJ1-6; V: TRBV27; DNA: TGTGCCAGCAGTTTATCGAGCGGGAATTATAATTCACCCCTCCACTTT; CDR3: CASSLSSGNYNSPLHF
D: NA; size: NA; J: TRBJ1-2; V: TRBV19; DNA: TGTGCCAGTAGTATGTGGGGTCCCTATGGCTACACCTTC; CDR3: CASSMWGPYGYTF
D: TRBD1; size: NA; J: TRBJ1-2; V: TRBV19; DNA: TGTGCCAGTAGTATAGATCTGGGACAGGGAATTCGCACCTTC; CDR3: CASSIDLGQGIRTF
D: TRBD1; size: NA; J: TRBJ1-6; V: TRBV6-2/TRBV6-3; DNA: TGTGCCAGCAGTTACTCGTCAGGGGGCCGATCACCCCTCCACTTT; CDR3: CASSYSSGGRSPLHF
D: NA; size: NA; J: TRBJ2-3; V: TRBV5-1; DNA: TGCGCCAGCAGCCCATCAACACTCAACCCAAGCCCATCAGGGCCAGCAGATACGCAGTATTTT; CDR3: CASSPSTLNPSPSGPADTQYF
D: NA; size: NA; J: TRBJ2-2; V: TRBV4-3; DNA: TGCGCCAGCAGCCTATCGATTACCACCGGGGAGCTGTTTTTT; CDR3: CASSLSITTGELFF
D: NA; size: NA; J: TRBJ1-2; V: TRBV27; DNA: TGTGCCACCGCGGACAGACTCAACTATGGCTACACCTTC; CDR3: CATADRLNYGYTF
D: TRBD1; size: NA; J: TRBJ1-1; V: TRBV5-8; DNA: TGTGCGGGCGGGCCAGGGGGCACTGAAGCTTTCTTT; CDR3: CAGGPGGTEAFF
D: NA; size: few; J: TRBJ2-2; V: TRBV29-1; DNA: TGCAGCACCGGGAGTTCGAACACCGGGGAGCTGTTTTTT; CDR3: CSTGSSNTGELFF
D: TRBD2; size: NA; J: TRBJ2-3; V: TRBV10-1; DNA: TGCGCCAGCAGTGAGGTCTTTAGCGGGGGATGCACAGATACGCAGTATTTT; CDR3: CASSEVFSGGCTDTQYF
D: NA; size: NA; J: TRBJ2-6; V: TRBV4-3; DNA: TGCGCCAGCAGCCAAGATTGGACAGGGGCCAACGTCCTGACTTTC; CDR3: CASSQDWTGANVLTF
D: NA; size: NA; J: TRBJ2-2; V: TRBV10-1; DNA: TGCGCCAGCAGTGAGTCGATGGGGGGCTGGGACACCGGGGAGCTGTTTTTT; CDR3: CASSESMGGWDTGELFF
D: TRBD2; size: once; J: TRBJ2-3; V: TRBV10-3; DNA: TGTGCCATCAGGCTGACTAGCGGGAGGGCAGATACGCAGTATTTT; CDR3: CAIRLTSGRADTQYF
D: NA; size: NA; J: TRBJ2-2; V: TRBV11-2; DNA: TGTGCCAGCAGCCCCACGAGGGATAGTTCCGGCGGGGAGCTGTTTTTT; CDR3: CASSPTRDSSGGELFF
D: NA; size: few; J: TRBJ2-5; V: TRBV7-9; DNA: TGTGCCAGCAGGCGGACGGGGGAGACCCAGTACTTC; CDR3: CASRRTGETQYF